The text below deals with one T cell receptor (beta chain). It has no known antigen specificity. Per-base qualities were not stored, and no clone one base away is much larger. Reading the germline V gene gives CDR1 SGDLS and CDR2 YYNGEE. V trim: 4 bases; J trim: 8 bases; unmatched bases: 7. The CDR3 numbers 14 residues from cysteine through phenylalanine. Solely the CDR3 DNA is kept, with 42 bases framed from the first base. This sample was included in a study of technical replicates of blood from four donors listed by TCRdb under 2017. Receptor libraries were prepared by the immunoSEQ multiplex PCR assay. Drawn from immuneACCESS, this table holds only the in-frame rearrangements with V and J called that TCRdb kept. Clones are partly lost; checked studies trace under half to an unresolved V gene and leave the rest unexplained. The table for this sample lists just under 85,000 clones; more than 90% of them were counted only once. The ten most abundant clones make up approximately 0.25% of the sample.

The chain employs TRBV9 and TRBJ2-2, with 8 bases matching TRBD1. The material sequenced was T cells isolated from PBMCs. The TCR comes from a human donor in good health. The sequenced DNA: TGTGCCAGCAGCACAGGGGGGCCCGGGGGGGAGCTGTTTTTT. Translated, this is CASSTGGPGGELFF.